This T cell receptor (beta chain) was identified in a study of regulatory T cells in long-lasting Graves disease. Study summary: Over 5 years of antithyroid drugs plus positive TSH receptor antibodies defined persistent Graves' disease.

TCR beta libraries were built with iRepertoire HTBI primers and Arm-PCR of CDR3 regions. TCRdb used MiXCR to reprocess the multiplex PCR reads, holding one entry per CDR3 protein. Of 450,000 or so distinct CDR3 sequences listed, approximately 23% were seen once; the top ten hold 10% to 15%. The time point: persistent/refractory GD, antithyroid drugs over 5 years with positive TRAb. PBMCs were the source of the RNA used for TCR sequencing. This sequence was found in a female donor with Graves disease. Sequencing used peripheral blood mononuclear cells (PBMCs), obtained when the disease was refractory, from a patient treated with antithyroid drugs.

CDR3 in amino acids: CASSQVLQGGTFF. The DNA for the CDR3 is TGCGCCAGCAGCCAAGTTTTGCAGGGAGGAACTTTCTTT. The chain recombines TRBV4-3 with TRBJ1-1, with D possibly TRBD1 on 5 matching bases. The CDR3 extends over 13 amino acids. Germline V CDR1 and CDR2: LGHNA, YSLEER. Trimming removed 1 base at V and 12 bases at J, with 15 bases between.